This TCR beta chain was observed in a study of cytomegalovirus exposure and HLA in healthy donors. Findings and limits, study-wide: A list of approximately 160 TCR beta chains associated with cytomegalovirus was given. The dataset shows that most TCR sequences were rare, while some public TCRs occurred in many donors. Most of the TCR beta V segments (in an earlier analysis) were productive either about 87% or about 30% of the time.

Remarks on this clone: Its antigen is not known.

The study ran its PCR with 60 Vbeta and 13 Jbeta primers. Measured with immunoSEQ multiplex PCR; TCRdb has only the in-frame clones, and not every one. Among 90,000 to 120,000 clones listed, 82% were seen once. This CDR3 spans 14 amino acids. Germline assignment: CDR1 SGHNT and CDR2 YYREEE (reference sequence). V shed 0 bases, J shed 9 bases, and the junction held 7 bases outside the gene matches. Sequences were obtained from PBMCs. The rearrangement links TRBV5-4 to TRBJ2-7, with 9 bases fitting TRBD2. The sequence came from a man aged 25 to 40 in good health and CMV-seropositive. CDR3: CASSLAATSGGQYF. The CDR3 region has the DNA TGTGCCAGCAGCTTGGCCGCGACTAGCGGAGGGCAGTACTTC.